The 14 T cell receptor beta chains presented below share a single source sample, sequenced in a study of long-term antiretroviral therapy in people with HIV. Researchers report immunoSEQ v3.0 was run at survey level. Repertoires were generated with immunoSEQ multiplex PCR, while TCRdb's copy carries only in-frame clones and drops some. The data show 32,000 or so clones, more than 80% seen once. The sample here was unsorted PBMCs, taken 3.2 years before starting antiretroviral therapy. The receptors here all came from a man aged 50 to 60 with HIV.

The CDR3 loop is CATSRGQGAGGYTF. DNA for the CDR3: TGTGCCACCAGCAGAGGACAGGGGGCTGGGGGCTACACCTTC. This chain links TRBV15 with TRBJ1-2; 10 bases are a match to TRBD1. CDR3 length: 14 amino acids. CDR1 and CDR2 from the germline V gene are LNHNV and YYDKDF (reference sequence). The V and J ends lost 1 base and 8 bases, in that order; junction bases with no gene match: 4.

V gene TRBV4-1 combines with J gene TRBJ2-5, with 8 bases fitting TRBD2. The CDR3 consists of 14 residues. Germline CDR1 MGHRA, CDR2 YSYEKL. Trimming removed 0 bases from V and 4 bases from J; junction bases left unmatched: 1. CDR3 in amino acids: CASSQEGLVETQYF. CDR3 sequence (DNA): TGCGCCAGCAGCCAAGAGGGACTAGTAGAGACCCAGTACTTC.

The J gene is TRBJ1-2, the V gene TRBV2; D is undetermined. In germline, CDR1 is SNHLY, CDR2 FYNNEI. V lost 4 bases and J lost 2, with 11 bases in between. CDR3 length: 14 amino acids. This CDR3 is CASSVLAGNYGYTF. CDR3 DNA sequence: TGTGCCAGCAGTGTTCTGGCGGGGAACTATGGCTACACCTTC.

This chain uses TRBV7-2 with TRBJ1-2, with TRBD1 matching 10 bases. CDR3 length: 19 residues. Unmatched junction bases numbered 15, after V lost 5 bases and J lost 0 bases. The germline CDR1 and CDR2 sequences are SGHTA and FQGNSA. As DNA, the CDR3 is TGTGCCAGCAGCATAGGAGGATGGGACAGGGGCTTAGCTAACTATGGCTACACCTTC. Protein product: CASSIGGWDRGLANYGYTF.

The chain has TRBV5-1 and TRBJ2-7; D is tentatively TRBD1 or TRBD2 (6 bases each). The CDR3 sequence is 14 residues long. The germline V gene encodes CDR1 SGHRS and CDR2 YFSETQ. V lost 4 bases and J 3 bases, leaving 14 bases between the germline ends. CDR3 nucleotide sequence: TGCGCCAGCAGCCGGGGGCTAGTTAACTACGAGCAGTACTTC. It yields the protein CASSRGLVNYEQYF.

The genes are TRBV18 and TRBJ2-7, with 9 bases aligning to TRBD1. CDR3 length: 16 residues. The V gene end was trimmed by 2 bases and the J gene end by 6 bases; junction bases not matched to a gene: 11. Germline loops: CDR1 KGHSH, CDR2 LQKENI. CDR3 protein: CASSPADRGQSSEQYF. In DNA form, the CDR3 reads TGTGCCAGCTCACCAGCGGACAGGGGACAAAGTAGCGAGCAGTACTTC. Based on the CDR3 plus reference TRBV18 and TRBJ2-7, the full variable domain is NAGVMQNPRHLVRRRGQEARLRCSPMKGHSHVYWYRQLPEEGLKFMVYLQKENIIDESGMPKERFSAEFPKEGPSILRIQQVVRGDSAAYFCASSPADRGQSSEQYFGPGTRLTVT.

This chain connects TRBV5-1 to TRBJ2-7, with 9 bases lining up with TRBD1. The CDR3 has 14 residues. V lost 2 bases to trimming and J lost 7 bases; unmatched junction nucleotides: 7. CDR1 and CDR2 (germline): SGHRS, YFSETQ. The CDR3 reads CASSFGTGSWEQYF. CDR3 in DNA: TGCGCCAGCAGCTTCGGGACAGGGTCTTGGGAGCAGTACTTC.

This chain connects TRBV5-1 to TRBJ2-3, with TRBD2 matching 8 bases. The CDR3 loop spans 16 amino acids. The V segment lost 0 bases and the J segment 6 bases; nucleotides outside the gene matches: 9. Per the germline V gene, CDR1 is SGHRS and CDR2 is YFSETQ. The CDR3 loop is CASSLGVAGPGDTQYF. CDR3 bases: TGCGCCAGCAGCTTGGGGGTAGCGGGGCCCGGGGATACGCAGTATTTT.

This chain connects TRBV28 to TRBJ1-6, with D possibly matching TRBD1 (5 bases). Trimming removed 2 bases at V and 5 bases at J, with 10 bases between. Germline V gene sequence: CDR1 MDHEN, CDR2 SYDVKM. CDR3 length: 15 amino acids. This CDR3 is CASSLRTFDNSPLHF. CDR3 in DNA: TGTGCCAGCAGTTTAAGGACATTCGATAATTCACCCCTCCACTTT.

V usage is TRBV6-6 and J usage is TRBJ2-3; TRBD2 might be the D (6 bases). This CDR3 contains 15 residues. Trimming left V 9 bases short and J 0 bases short, with 16 bases between. Germline CDR1 MNHNY, CDR2 SVGAGI (reference sequence). CDR3 in amino acids: CASRGAGLSTDTQYF. The CDR3, as DNA: TGTGCCAGTAGAGGGGCGGGGCTCAGCACAGATACGCAGTATTTT.

This chain joins TRBV9 and TRBJ2-3; D call uncertain. CDR1 and CDR2 (germline): SGDLS, YYNGEE. V was shortened by 4 bases and J by 0 bases, with 12 bases between the two germline ends. This CDR3 spans 15 amino acids. CDR3 bases: TGTGCCAGCAGCCCCGACGGGTCTAGCACAGATACGCAGTATTTT. Amino acids: CASSPDGSSTDTQYF.

The chain combines TRBV25-1 with TRBJ1-1; D is perhaps TRBD1 (5 bases). The germline CDR1 and CDR2 sequences are MGHDK and SYGVNS. Trimming took 3 bases from V and 1 from J, leaving 12 bases between them. The CDR3 is 15 amino acids. CDR3 in DNA: TGTGCCAGCAGTGAGGCCGGGACTCCGAACACTGAAGCTTTCTTT. This translates into CASSEAGTPNTEAFF. The whole variable domain, remainder taken from reference TRBV25-1 and TRBJ1-1, is EADIYQTPRYLVIGTGKKITLECSQTMGHDKMYWYQQDPGMELHLIHYSYGVNSTEKGDLSSESTVSRIRTEHFPLTLESARPSHTSQYLCASSEAGTPNTEAFFGQGTRLTVV.

This chain joins TRBV29-1 and TRBJ2-1, with D possibly being TRBD2 (6 bases). From germline, CDR1 is SQVTM and CDR2 ANQGSEA. The CDR3 extends over 11 amino acids. V lost 7 bases and J 5 bases, leaving 9 bases between the germline ends. CDR3 protein: CSARDDNEQFF. The CDR3 region has the DNA TGCAGCGCGCGGGATGACAATGAGCAGTTCTTC.

This chain uses TRBV9 with TRBJ1-2; 7 bases are a match to TRBD1. The CDR3 consists of 15 residues. Trimming at V came to 4 bases and at J to 4 bases, leaving 10 bases not matched to a gene. The germline CDR1 and CDR2 sequences are SGDLS and YYNGEE. Written as DNA, the CDR3 is TGTGCCAGCAGCCCACAGACAGGGACAATCTATGGCTACACCTTC. Translation: CASSPQTGTIYGYTF.